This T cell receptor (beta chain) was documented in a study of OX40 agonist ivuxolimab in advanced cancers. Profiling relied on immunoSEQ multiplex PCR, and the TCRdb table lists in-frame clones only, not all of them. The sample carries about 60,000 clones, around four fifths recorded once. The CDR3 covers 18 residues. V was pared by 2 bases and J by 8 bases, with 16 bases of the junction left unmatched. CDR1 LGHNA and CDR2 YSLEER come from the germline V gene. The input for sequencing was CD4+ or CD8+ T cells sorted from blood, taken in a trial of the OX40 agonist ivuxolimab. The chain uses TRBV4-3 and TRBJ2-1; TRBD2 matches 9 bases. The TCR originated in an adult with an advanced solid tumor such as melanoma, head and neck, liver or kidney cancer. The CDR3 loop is CASSQNHGSAGGWDEQFF. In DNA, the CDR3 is TGCGCCAGCAGCCAAAATCACGGTTCGGCGGGGGGGTGGGATGAGCAGTTCTTC.